This T cell receptor beta chain appears in the sequencing data of a study of shared clonotypes between healthy human individuals. General study findings and limits: As a rule, naive subsets had a larger estimated richness than memory subsets.

V lost 2 bases to trimming and J lost 0 bases, with 10 bases between them. In germline, CDR1 is MGHDK, CDR2 SYGVNS. The CDR3 is made up of 16 amino acids. Sequenced by immunoSEQ multiplex PCR; TCRdb stores in-frame clones only, minus some. The sample holds about 300,000 clones, about 74% seen once. This clone was detected only once. Its antigen is not identified. The V and J genes are TRBV25-1 and TRBJ1-4; unclear D gene. Sequenced input: memory CD4+ T cells sorted from blood. Regarding subset: CD45RA-negative fraction. The TCR comes from a man aged 25-45 years in good health. The DNA of the CDR3 is TGTGCCAGCAGTGAACCTCCGGATGCAACTAATGAAAAACTGTTTTTT. Translation: CASSEPPDATNEKLFF.